These 27 T cell receptor beta chains were all obtained from the same sample, sequenced in a study of cytomegalovirus exposure and HLA in healthy donors. PCR primers comprised 60 Vbeta and 13 Jbeta primers. The repertoire was sequenced with immunoSEQ multiplex PCR; TCRdb's copy has only in-frame clones and lacks some. The sample carries about 77,000 clones, about 80% recorded once. The sequencing sample was made of PBMCs. These receptors all stem from a man aged 40-49 years in good health and CMV-seronegative.

This clone came up once. V is TRBV28 and J is TRBJ1-2, with D perhaps matching TRBD1 (5 bases). Trimming cost V 7 bases and J 0 bases, with 12 bases left between them. The CDR3 covers 14 residues. Germline V gene sequence: CDR1 MDHEN, CDR2 SYDVKM. The CDR3 nucleotides read TGTGCCAGCACCTCCGGGGGGACTAACTATGGCTACACCTTC. It codes for CASTSGGTNYGYTF.

This clone was counted a few times. This chain uses TRBV9 with TRBJ2-5; 9 nucleotides line up with TRBD1. Germline CDR1 reads SGDLS; CDR2 reads YYNGEE. The ends lost 0 bases at V and 7 bases at J; junction bases unmatched: 10. The CDR3 has 16 residues. The CDR3 reads CASSVDGGTGSVTQYF. CDR3 in DNA: TGTGCCAGCAGCGTAGATGGTGGGACAGGGTCGGTGACCCAGTACTTC.

This chain links TRBV2 with TRBJ1-1; D is uncertain. The CDR3 spans 13 residues. Trimming took off 8 bases at V and 1 base at J, with 11 bases between the two ends. From germline, CDR1 is SNHLY and CDR2 FYNNEI. CDR3 region: CASYQEKNTEAFF. CDR3 sequence (DNA): TGTGCCAGCTATCAGGAAAAGAACACTGAAGCTTTCTTT. The entire variable domain, with the rest obtained from reference TRBV2 and TRBJ1-1, is as follows: EPEVTQTPSHQVTQMGQEVILRCVPISNHLYFYWYRQILGQKVEFLVSFYNNEISEKSEIFDDQFSVERPDGSNFTLKIRSTKLEDSAMYFCASYQEKNTEAFFGQGTRLTVV.

This chain uses TRBV2 with TRBJ2-1, with D possibly matching TRBD1 (6 bases). The germline V gene has CDR1 SNHLY and CDR2 FYNNEI. The CDR3 has 16 amino acids. Between the trimmed V and J ends, which lost 6 bases and 4 bases, there was a span of 19 bases. CDR3 protein: CASRTGQLQYYNEQFF. The CDR3 DNA is TGTGCCAGCAGGACAGGACAGCTCCAATATTACAATGAGCAGTTCTTC.

The rearrangement links TRBV5-1 to TRBJ2-7; D is undetermined. The ends were cut back, 0 bases at V and 2 bases at J, with 9 bases in the middle. This CDR3 has 14 amino acids. Germline V CDR1 and CDR2: SGHRS, YFSETQ. The CDR3 sequence is CASSLGWQTYEQYF. The CDR3 DNA sequence: TGCGCCAGCAGCTTGGGTTGGCAGACCTACGAGCAGTACTTC.

This clone was seen more than once but under ten times. The J gene is TRBJ2-1, the V gene TRBV6-6; TRBD2 aligns across 9 bases. The V gene's germline CDR1 is MNHNY and CDR2 SVGAGI (reference sequence). This CDR3 has 15 amino acids. Germline trimming cut 6 bases from V and 3 bases from J; bases unmatched to any gene: 6. The CDR3 DNA reads TGTGCCAGCAGCCTAAGCGGGGGGAGCTACAATGAGCAGTTCTTC. Encoded protein: CASSLSGGSYNEQFF.

The chain combines TRBV19 with TRBJ2-7, with 7 bases identical to TRBD1. Germline V gene sequence: CDR1 LNHDA, CDR2 SQIVND (reference sequence). Losses at the gene ends were 5 bases for V and 2 bases for J; bases not matched to a gene: 15. The CDR3 extends over 17 amino acids. CDR3: CASSPPSKTGTPYEQYF. The DNA of the CDR3 is TGTGCCAGTAGTCCACCATCGAAGACAGGGACCCCCTACGAGCAGTACTTC.

This clone was observed a handful of times. The chain links TRBV7-9 to TRBJ1-1; 7 bases line up with TRBD1. Germline-derived CDR1 and CDR2 are SEHNR and FQNEAQ (reference sequence). J lost 8 bases, V lost 5 bases, and 2 bases had no gene match. This CDR3 spans 11 amino acids. The CDR3 protein is CASSKDREAFF. DNA for the CDR3: TGTGCCAGCAGCAAGGACAGGGAAGCTTTCTTT.

The CDR3 nucleotides are TGTGCCAGCAGCTCACAGGGAATCACCTACAATGAGCAGTTCTTC. Protein product: CASSSQGITYNEQFF. The chain combines TRBV7-9 with TRBJ2-1, with D possibly TRBD1 on 6 matching bases. With 4 bases removed from V and 2 bases from J, the gap between germline ends came to 12 bases. The CDR3 totals 15 residues. Germline loops: CDR1 SEHNR, CDR2 FQNEAQ (reference sequence).

A note on this clone: This CDR3 is also generated by other DNA sequences in the sample. V and J are TRBV5-1 and TRBJ2-1; D remains unclear. The CDR3 consists of 13 residues. Germline CDR1 is SGHRS and CDR2 is YFSETQ. With 0 bases removed from V and 5 bases from J, the gap between germline ends came to 6 bases. DNA for the CDR3: TGCGCCAGCAGCTTGGCCGGAGACAATGAGCAGTTCTTC. It specifies CASSLAGDNEQFF. Using reference TRBV5-1 and TRBJ2-1 for the parts outside the CDR3, the full variable domain is KAGVTQTPRYLIKTRGQQVTLSCSPISGHRSVSWYQQTPGQGLQFLFEYFSETQRNKGNFPGRFSGRQFSNSRSEMNVSTLELGDSALYLCASSLAGDNEQFFGPGTRLTVL.

DNA for the CDR3: TGTGCCAGCAGCTTAGGGCGGGACAGTGGTTGGACCGGGGAGCTGTTTTTT. Protein sequence: CASSLGRDSGWTGELFF. This chain joins TRBV7-8 and TRBJ2-2; D is possibly TRBD1 (7 bases). Between the trimmed V and J ends, which lost 1 base and 5 bases, there was a span of 17 bases. Germline CDR1 is SGHVS and CDR2 is FQNEAQ. This CDR3 has 17 amino acids.

V and J are TRBV7-8 and TRBJ1-5, with a weak D call TRBD1 (6 bases). V dropped 1 base and J dropped 5 bases, with 9 bases sitting between them. The CDR3 is made up of 14 amino acids. Looked up from germline, CDR1 is SGHVS and CDR2 is FQNEAQ. This CDR3 reads CASSLGQGYQPQHF. The CDR3 DNA reads TGTGCCAGCAGCTTAGGGCAGGGGTATCAGCCCCAGCATTTT.

CDR3 DNA: TGTGCCTGGAGTGTAGCGGTTAACTATGGCTACACCTTC. It yields the protein CAWSVAVNYGYTF. This chain joins TRBV30 and TRBJ1-2; no clear D gene. The CDR3 is made up of 13 amino acids. Germline V lookup: CDR1 GTSNPN, CDR2 SVGIG (reference sequence). The V end was cut by 0 bases, the J end by 1 base, with 6 bases between.

This clone came up a few times. The chain links TRBV9 to TRBJ2-5; TRBD2 agrees at 10 bases. The CDR3 is 16 residues long. After removal of 2 bases from V and 4 bases from J, the junction contained 8 bases not matched to a gene. CDR1 SGDLS and CDR2 YYNGEE come from the germline V gene. CDR3: CASSVALAGVLETQYF. In DNA form, the CDR3 reads TGTGCCAGCAGCGTGGCCCTAGCGGGGGTGTTAGAGACCCAGTACTTC.

V and J are TRBV23-1 and TRBJ2-7; TRBD2 is a possible D gene (6 bases). TRBV23-1 is placed among ORFs of uncertain function. The CDR3 contains 20 residues. The ends were cut back, 2 bases at V and 0 bases at J, with 26 bases in the middle. Here the CDR3 DNA reads TGCGCCAGCAGTCAAACGTCATCATCGGGAGAGATAAATCACTCCTACGAGCAGTACTTC. Its protein is CASSQTSSSGEINHSYEQYF.

The chain combines TRBV21-1 with TRBJ2-7; the listed D gene, TRBD1, was not tested against the DNA. TRBV21-1 has pseudogene status. The CDR3 has 17 amino acids. This chain's CDR3 is CASSTRAGQGGSYEQYF. As DNA, the CDR3 is TGTGCCAGCAGCACAAGGGCCGGGCAGGGGGGCTCCTACGAGCAGTACTTC.

The V gene is TRBV7-9, the J gene TRBJ2-7, with TRBD1 as a possible D gene (5 bases). V was shortened by 7 bases and J by 1 base, with 17 bases between the two germline ends. The germline CDR1 and CDR2 sequences are SEHNR and FQNEAQ (reference sequence). CDR3 length: 15 amino acids. The CDR3 nucleotides are TGTGCCAGCACATACGACAGCACAAATTCCTACGAGCAGTACTTC. It encodes CASTYDSTNSYEQYF.

The V gene is TRBV2, the J gene TRBJ1-2, with D possibly being TRBD1 (6 bases). The CDR3 length is 13 residues. The germline V and J ends were trimmed by 3 bases and 4 bases, with 9 bases remaining between them. Germline loops: CDR1 SNHLY, CDR2 FYNNEI. The CDR3 spells CASSDQGIYGYTF. In nucleotides, the CDR3 is TGTGCCAGCAGTGACCAGGGGATCTATGGCTACACCTTC.

This chain connects TRBV11-3 to TRBJ2-7; 8 bases fit TRBD1. The V segment lost 5 bases and the J segment 3 bases; nucleotides outside the gene matches: 6. Germline lookup yields CDR1 SGHNT and CDR2 YENEEA. The CDR3 runs 14 residues. CDR3 protein: CASSPGTGDYEQYF. DNA for the CDR3: TGTGCCAGCAGCCCTGGGACAGGAGACTACGAGCAGTACTTC. Full variable domain (rest looked up from reference TRBV11-3 and TRBJ2-7): EAGVVQSPRYKIIEKKQPVAFWCNPISGHNTLYWYLQNLGQGPELLIRYENEEAVDDSQLPKDRFSAERLKGVDSTLKIQPAELGDSAVYLCASSPGTGDYEQYFGPGTRLTVT.

The chain has TRBV6-5 and TRBJ2-2; D not certain. The germline V and J ends were trimmed by 2 bases and 3 bases, with 10 bases remaining between them. This CDR3 is 15 amino acids long. CDR1 and CDR2 from the germline V gene are MNHEY and SVGAGI. The CDR3 nucleotides are TGTGCCAGCAGTTACCCGGGTTCGTACACCGGGGAGCTGTTTTTT. Translation: CASSYPGSYTGELFF.

Worth noting for this clone: This sample includes further DNA sequences coding for the same CDR3. This rearrangement joins TRBV15 to TRBJ1-1; 7 nucleotides match TRBD1. Losses at the gene ends were 6 bases for V and 3 bases for J; bases not matched to a gene: 4. The V gene's germline CDR1 is LNHNV and CDR2 YYDKDF (reference sequence). The CDR3 totals 13 residues. The CDR3 here is CATSPDRDTEAFF. The CDR3 DNA reads as TGTGCCACCAGTCCCGACAGGGACACTGAAGCTTTCTTT.

This clone was found a few times. V and J are TRBV4-1 and TRBJ1-1; D is perhaps TRBD1 (6 bases). V was shortened by 1 base and J by 1 base, with 7 bases between the two germline ends. CDR1 is MGHRA and CDR2 is YSYEKL in the germline V gene. The CDR3 runs to 14 residues. CDR3: CASSQADRNTEAFF. Written as DNA, the CDR3 is TGCGCCAGCAGCCAAGCGGACAGGAACACTGAAGCTTTCTTT.

The chain uses TRBV29-1 and TRBJ1-4, with unresolved D. CDR3 length: 13 residues. The V gene lost 2 bases and the J gene lost 4 bases, with 8 bases spanning the gap. CDR1 SQVTM and CDR2 ANQGSEA come from the germline V gene. CDR3 in DNA: TGCAGCGTTGAACTACAGCTTAATGAAAAACTGTTTTTT. This encodes CSVELQLNEKLFF.

The genes are TRBV19 and TRBJ1-5; 9 nucleotides match TRBD1. Germline V lookup: CDR1 LNHDA, CDR2 SQIVND (reference sequence). V was pared by 8 bases and J by 5 bases, with 1 base of the junction left unmatched. CDR3 length: 12 amino acids. The CDR3 loop reads CASRTGDQPQHF. DNA of the CDR3: TGTGCCAGTCGGACAGGGGATCAGCCCCAGCATTTT. Combining the CDR3 with reference TRBV19 and TRBJ1-5 gives the whole variable domain DGGITQSPKYLFRKEGQNVTLSCEQNLNHDAMYWYRQDPGQGLRLIYYSQIVNDFQKGDIAEGYSVSREKKESFPLTVTSAQKNPTAFYLCASRTGDQPQHFGDGTRLSIL.

This clone was seen a few times. DNA of the CDR3: TGTGCCAGCAGCTTCATGGGGCCAGGAGGGTACGAGCAGTACTTC. Encoded protein: CASSFMGPGGYEQYF. The rearrangement joins TRBV5-6 to TRBJ2-7; the D gene is possibly TRBD2 (6 bases). V lost 2 bases and J 4 bases, leaving 16 bases between the germline ends. Per germline, CDR1 SGHDT and CDR2 YYEEEE. The CDR3 length is 15 residues.

The CDR3, as DNA: TGTGCCAGCAGCTTAGGACAGGGCCCGGGCTCAGAAAAACTGTTTTTT. Protein sequence: CASSLGQGPGSEKLFF. The genes are TRBV7-9 and TRBJ1-4, with 7 bases aligning to TRBD1. Germline trimming cut 1 base from V and 8 bases from J; bases unmatched to any gene: 10. Germline CDR1 reads SEHNR; CDR2 reads FQNEAQ (reference sequence). CDR3 length equals 16 residues.

This sequence joins TRBV19 and TRBJ1-3; D remains unclear. Trimming removed 1 base at V and 0 bases at J, with 10 bases between. Germline V gives CDR1 LNHDA, CDR2 SQIVND (reference sequence). The CDR3 sequence is 16 residues long. CDR3: CASSIVWQNSGNTIYF. DNA for the CDR3: TGTGCCAGTAGTATAGTTTGGCAGAACTCTGGAAACACCATATATTTT. Full variable domain (remainder filled in from reference TRBV19 and TRBJ1-3): DGGITQSPKYLFRKEGQNVTLSCEQNLNHDAMYWYRQDPGQGLRLIYYSQIVNDFQKGDIAEGYSVSREKKESFPLTVTSAQKNPTAFYLCASSIVWQNSGNTIYFGEGSWLTVV.